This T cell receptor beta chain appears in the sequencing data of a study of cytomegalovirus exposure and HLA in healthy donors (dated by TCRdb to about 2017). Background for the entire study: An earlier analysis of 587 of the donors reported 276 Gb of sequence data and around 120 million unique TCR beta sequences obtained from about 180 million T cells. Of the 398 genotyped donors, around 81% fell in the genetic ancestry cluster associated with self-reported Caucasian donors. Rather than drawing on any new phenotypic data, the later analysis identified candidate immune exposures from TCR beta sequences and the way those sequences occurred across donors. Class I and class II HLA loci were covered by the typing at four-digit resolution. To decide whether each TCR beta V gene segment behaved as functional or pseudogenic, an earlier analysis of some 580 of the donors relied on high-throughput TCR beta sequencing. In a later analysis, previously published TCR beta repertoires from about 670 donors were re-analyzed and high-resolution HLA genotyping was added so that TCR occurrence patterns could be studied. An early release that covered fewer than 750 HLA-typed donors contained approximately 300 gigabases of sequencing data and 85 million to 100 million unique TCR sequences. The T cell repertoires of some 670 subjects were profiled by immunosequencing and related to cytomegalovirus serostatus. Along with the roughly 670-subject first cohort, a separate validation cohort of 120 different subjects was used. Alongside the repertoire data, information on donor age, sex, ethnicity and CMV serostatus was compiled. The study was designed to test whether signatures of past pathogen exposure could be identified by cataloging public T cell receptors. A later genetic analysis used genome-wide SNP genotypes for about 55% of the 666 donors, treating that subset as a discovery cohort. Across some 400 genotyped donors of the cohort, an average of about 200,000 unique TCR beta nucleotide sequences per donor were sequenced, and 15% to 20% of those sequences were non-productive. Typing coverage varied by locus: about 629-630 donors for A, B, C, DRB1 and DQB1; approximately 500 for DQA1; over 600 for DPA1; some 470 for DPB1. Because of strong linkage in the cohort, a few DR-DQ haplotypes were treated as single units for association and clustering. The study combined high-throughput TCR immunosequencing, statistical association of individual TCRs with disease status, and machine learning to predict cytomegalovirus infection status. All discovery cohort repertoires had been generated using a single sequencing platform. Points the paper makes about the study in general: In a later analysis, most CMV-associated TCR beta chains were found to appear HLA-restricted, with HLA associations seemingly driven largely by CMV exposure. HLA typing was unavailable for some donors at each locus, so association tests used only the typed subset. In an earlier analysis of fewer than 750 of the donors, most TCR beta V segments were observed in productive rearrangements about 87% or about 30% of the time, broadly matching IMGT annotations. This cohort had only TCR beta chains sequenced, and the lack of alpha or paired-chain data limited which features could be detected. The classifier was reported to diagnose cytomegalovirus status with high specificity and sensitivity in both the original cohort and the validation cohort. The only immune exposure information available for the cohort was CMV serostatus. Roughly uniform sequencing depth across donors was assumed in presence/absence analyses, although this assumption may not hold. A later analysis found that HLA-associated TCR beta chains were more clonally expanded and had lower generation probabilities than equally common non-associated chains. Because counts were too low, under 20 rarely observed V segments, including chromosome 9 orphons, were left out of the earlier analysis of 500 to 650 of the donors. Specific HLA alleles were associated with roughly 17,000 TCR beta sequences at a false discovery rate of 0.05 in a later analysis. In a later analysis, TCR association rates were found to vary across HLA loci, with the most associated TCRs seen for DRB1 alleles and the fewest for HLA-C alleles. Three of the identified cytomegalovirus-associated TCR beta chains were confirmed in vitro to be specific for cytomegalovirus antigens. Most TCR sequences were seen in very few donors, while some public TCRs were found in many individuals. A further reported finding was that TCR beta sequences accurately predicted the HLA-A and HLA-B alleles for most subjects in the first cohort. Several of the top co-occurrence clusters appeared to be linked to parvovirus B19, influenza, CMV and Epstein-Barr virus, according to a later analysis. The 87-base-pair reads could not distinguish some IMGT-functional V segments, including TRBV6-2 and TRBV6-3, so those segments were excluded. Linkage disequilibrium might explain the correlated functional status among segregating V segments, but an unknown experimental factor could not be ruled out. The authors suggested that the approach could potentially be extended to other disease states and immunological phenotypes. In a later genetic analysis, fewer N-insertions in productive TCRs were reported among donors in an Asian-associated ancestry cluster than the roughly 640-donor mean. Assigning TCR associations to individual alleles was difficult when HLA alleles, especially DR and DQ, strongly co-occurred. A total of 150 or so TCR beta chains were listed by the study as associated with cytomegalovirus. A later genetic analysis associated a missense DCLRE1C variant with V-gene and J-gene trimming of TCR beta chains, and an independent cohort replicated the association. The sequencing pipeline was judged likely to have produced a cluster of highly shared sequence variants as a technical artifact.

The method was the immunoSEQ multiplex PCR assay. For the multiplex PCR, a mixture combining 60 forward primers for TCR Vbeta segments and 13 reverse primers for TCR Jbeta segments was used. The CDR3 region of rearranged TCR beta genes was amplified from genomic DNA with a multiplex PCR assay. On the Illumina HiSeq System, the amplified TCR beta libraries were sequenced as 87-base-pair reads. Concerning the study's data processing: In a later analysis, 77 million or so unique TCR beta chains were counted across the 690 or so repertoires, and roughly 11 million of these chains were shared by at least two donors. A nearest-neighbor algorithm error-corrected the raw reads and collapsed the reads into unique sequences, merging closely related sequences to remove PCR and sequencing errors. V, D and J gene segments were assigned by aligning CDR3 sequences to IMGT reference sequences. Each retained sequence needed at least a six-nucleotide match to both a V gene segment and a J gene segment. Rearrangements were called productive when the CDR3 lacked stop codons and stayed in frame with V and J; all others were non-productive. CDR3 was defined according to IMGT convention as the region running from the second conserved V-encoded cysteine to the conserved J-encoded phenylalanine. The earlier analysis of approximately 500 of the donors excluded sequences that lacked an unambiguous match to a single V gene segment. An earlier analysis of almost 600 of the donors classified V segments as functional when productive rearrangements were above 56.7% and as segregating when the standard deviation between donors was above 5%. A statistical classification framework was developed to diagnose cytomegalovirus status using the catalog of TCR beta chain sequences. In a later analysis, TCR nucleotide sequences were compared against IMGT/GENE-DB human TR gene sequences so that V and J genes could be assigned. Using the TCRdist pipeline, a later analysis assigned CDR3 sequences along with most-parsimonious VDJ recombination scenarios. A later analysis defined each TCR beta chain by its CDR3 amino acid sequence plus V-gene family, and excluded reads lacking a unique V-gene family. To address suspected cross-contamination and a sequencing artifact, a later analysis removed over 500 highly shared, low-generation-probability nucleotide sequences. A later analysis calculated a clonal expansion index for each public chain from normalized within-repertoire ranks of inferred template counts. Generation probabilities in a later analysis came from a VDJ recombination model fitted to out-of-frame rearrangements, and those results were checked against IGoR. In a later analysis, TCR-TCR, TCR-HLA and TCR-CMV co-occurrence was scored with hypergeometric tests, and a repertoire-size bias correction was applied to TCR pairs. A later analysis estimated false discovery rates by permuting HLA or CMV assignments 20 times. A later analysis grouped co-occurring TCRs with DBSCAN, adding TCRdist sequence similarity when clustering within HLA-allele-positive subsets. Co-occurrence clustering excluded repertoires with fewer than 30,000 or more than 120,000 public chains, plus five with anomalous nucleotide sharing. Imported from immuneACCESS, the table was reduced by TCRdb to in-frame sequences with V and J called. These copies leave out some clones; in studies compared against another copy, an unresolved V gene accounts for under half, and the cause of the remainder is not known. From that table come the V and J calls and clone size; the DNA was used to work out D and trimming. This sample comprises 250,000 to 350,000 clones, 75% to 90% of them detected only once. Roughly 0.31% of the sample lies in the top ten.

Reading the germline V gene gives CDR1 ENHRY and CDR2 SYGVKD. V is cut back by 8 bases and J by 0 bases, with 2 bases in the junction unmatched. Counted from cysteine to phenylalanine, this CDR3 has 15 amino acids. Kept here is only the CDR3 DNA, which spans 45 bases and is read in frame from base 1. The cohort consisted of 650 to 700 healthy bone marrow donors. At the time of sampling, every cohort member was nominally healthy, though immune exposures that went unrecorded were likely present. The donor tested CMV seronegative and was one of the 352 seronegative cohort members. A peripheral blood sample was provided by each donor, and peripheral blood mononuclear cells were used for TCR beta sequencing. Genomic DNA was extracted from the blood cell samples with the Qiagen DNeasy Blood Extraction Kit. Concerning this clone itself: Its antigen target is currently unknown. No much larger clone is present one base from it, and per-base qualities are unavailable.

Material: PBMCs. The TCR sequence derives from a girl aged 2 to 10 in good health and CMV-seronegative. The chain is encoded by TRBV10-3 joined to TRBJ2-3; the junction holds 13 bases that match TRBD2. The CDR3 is CAIGTSGVSTDTQYF. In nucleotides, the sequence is TGTGCCATCGGGACTAGCGGGGTTAGCACAGATACGCAGTATTTT.